Sequencing of this T cell receptor beta chain was carried out in a study of T cells in Graves' hyperthyroidism and ophthalmopathy. This CDR3 contains 15 residues. V lost 1 base, J lost 6 bases, and 7 bases stayed unmatched. Germline CDR1 reads SGHTA; CDR2 reads FQGNSA. This clonotype was detected once. Its cognate antigen is unknown. Exclusion of patients followed from uncontrolled infection, other autoimmune disease, pregnancy or lactation. Amplification of TCR beta CDR3 regions was performed using RNA transcripts as template. The HTBI primer set served for first-round RT-PCR of the TCR CDR3. One entry per CDR3 protein, called by TCRdb with MiXCR from the multiplex PCR reads. This table holds about 760,000 distinct CDR3 sequences, roughly a third found once. General study points: The model forecast ophthalmopathy, anticipating it by a median around 6.5 months before onset. By a 13 V-J model, ophthalmopathy was set apart from stable hyperthyroidism.

Input material: blood. The TCR originated in a woman in her 40s with Graves' hyperthyroidism. The chain combines TRBV7-2 with TRBJ1-2, with 8 bases that match TRBD1. CDR3 residues: CASSLGTGGFNGYTF. As DNA, the CDR3 is TGTGCCAGCAGCTTAGGCACAGGGGGATTTAATGGCTACACCTTC.